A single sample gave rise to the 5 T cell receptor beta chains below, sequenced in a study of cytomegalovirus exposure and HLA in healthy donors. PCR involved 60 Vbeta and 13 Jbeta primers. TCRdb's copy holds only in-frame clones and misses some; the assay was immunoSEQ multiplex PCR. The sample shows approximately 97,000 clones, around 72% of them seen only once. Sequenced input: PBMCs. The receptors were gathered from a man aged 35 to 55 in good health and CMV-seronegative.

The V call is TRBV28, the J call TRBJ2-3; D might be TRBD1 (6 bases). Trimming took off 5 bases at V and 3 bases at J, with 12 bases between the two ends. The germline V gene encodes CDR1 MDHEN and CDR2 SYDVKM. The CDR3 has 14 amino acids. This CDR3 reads CASSQSQGTDTQYF. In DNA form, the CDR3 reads TGTGCCAGCAGTCAATCACAGGGAACAGATACGCAGTATTTT.

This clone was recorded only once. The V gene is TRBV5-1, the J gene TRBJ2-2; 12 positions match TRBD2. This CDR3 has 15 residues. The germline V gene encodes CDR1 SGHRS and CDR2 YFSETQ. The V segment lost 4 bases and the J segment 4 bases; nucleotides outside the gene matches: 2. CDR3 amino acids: CASSPGLAGTGELFF. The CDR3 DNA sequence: TGCGCCAGCAGCCCGGGACTAGCGGGCACCGGGGAGCTGTTTTTT. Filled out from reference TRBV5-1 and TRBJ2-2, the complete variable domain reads KAGVTQTPRYLIKTRGQQVTLSCSPISGHRSVSWYQQTPGQGLQFLFEYFSETQRNKGNFPGRFSGRQFSNSRSEMNVSTLELGDSALYLCASSPGLAGTGELFFGEGSRLTVL.

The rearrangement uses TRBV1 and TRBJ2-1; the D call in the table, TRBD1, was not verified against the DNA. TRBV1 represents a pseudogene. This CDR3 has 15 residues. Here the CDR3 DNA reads TGCACCAGCAGCCAATACCCCGGCAGGGTGGGTGAGCAGTTCTTC. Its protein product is CTSSQYPGRVGEQFF.

CDR3 loop: CASSPLEGTTNEKLFF. The CDR3 region has the DNA TGTGCCAGCAGCCCCTTGGAGGGAACAACTAATGAAAAACTGTTTTTT. J is TRBJ1-4 and V is TRBV7-9; D unclear. The V gene's germline CDR1 is SEHNR and CDR2 FQNEAQ (reference sequence). Trimming took 5 bases from V and 0 from J, leaving 13 bases between them. This CDR3 is 16 amino acids long.

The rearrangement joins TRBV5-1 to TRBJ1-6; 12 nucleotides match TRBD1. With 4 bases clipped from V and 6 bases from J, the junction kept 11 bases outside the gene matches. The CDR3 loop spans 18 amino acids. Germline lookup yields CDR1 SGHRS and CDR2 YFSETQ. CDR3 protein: CASSEGTGGPLGNSPLHF. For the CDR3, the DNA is TGCGCCAGCAGCGAGGGGACAGGGGGCCCGCTAGGTAATTCACCCCTCCACTTT.